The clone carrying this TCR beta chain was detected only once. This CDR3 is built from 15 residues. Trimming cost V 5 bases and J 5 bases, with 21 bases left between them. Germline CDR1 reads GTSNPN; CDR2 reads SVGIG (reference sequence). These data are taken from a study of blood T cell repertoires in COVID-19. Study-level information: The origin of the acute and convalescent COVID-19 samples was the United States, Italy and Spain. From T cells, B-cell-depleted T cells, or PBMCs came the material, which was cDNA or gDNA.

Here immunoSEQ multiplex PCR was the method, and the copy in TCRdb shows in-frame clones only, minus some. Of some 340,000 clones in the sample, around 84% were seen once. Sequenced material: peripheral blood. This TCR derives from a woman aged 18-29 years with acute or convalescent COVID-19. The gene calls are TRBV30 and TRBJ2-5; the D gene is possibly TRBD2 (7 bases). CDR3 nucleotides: TGTGCCTGGTACCCTGAGGGGGGGCGCCGGGAGACCCAGTACTTC. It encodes CAWYPEGGRRETQYF.